Following are 21 T cell receptor beta chains from one sample sequenced in a study of T cells in Graves' hyperthyroidism and ophthalmopathy. Regions amplified from RNA transcripts were the TCR beta CDR3 regions. In the first-round RT-PCR of the TCR CDR3, the HTBI primer set was used. MiXCR, applied by TCRdb to the multiplex PCR reads, yields one record per CDR3 protein. The sample lists around 500,000 distinct CDR3 sequences, about 22% occurring once. The specimen was blood. The receptors come from a woman aged 70-85 years with Graves' ophthalmopathy.

The V and J genes are TRBV7-3 and TRBJ2-5, with D possibly being TRBD2 (6 bases). V was pared by 5 bases and J by 5 bases, with 12 bases between. Germline CDR1 and CDR2: SGHTA and FQGTGA. The CDR3 has 13 residues. This CDR3 reads CASSKGGFETQYF. The DNA of the CDR3 is TGTGCCAGCAGCAAAGGAGGGTTTGAGACCCAGTACTTC.

This clonotype was detected only a few times. The chain recombines TRBV6-2 or TRBV6-3 with TRBJ2-7, with 7 bases identical to TRBD2. The CDR3 has 14 residues. J was trimmed by 2 bases and V by 2 bases; bases with no gene match: 3. Germline loops: CDR1 MNHEY, CDR2 SVGEGT. The CDR3 loop reads CASSYGRGTYEQYF. The CDR3 DNA follows: TGTGCCAGCAGTTACGGGCGGGGGACCTACGAGCAGTACTTC.

The sample holds a few counts of this clonotype. V gene TRBV5-1 combines with J gene TRBJ2-5, with 7 bases aligning to TRBD1. This CDR3 is 15 amino acids long. V lost 1 base, J lost 2 bases, and 5 bases stayed unmatched. CDR1 SGHRS and CDR2 YFSETQ come from the germline V gene. This CDR3 reads CASSLKYRGQETQYF. The CDR3 region has the DNA TGCGCCAGCAGCTTGAAATACAGGGGACAAGAGACCCAGTACTTC.

DNA of the CDR3: TGTGCCAGCAGTTCAGTCCGGGGAGTCTCCTACAATGAGCAGTTCTTC. Amino acids: CASSSVRGVSYNEQFF. The chain carries TRBV6-1 and TRBJ2-1, with D maybe TRBD2 (5 bases). V dropped 5 bases and J dropped 0 bases, with 14 bases sitting between them. CDR1 and CDR2 from the germline V gene are MNHNS and SASEGT. The CDR3 is 16 amino acids.

The chain uses TRBV3-1 and TRBJ2-5; D is possibly TRBD2 (6 bases). V was pared by 6 bases and J by 0 bases, with 11 bases between. The CDR3 is 14 amino acids. Germline assignment: CDR1 LGHDT and CDR2 YNNKEL (reference sequence). This chain's CDR3 is CASSYWGDQETQYF. In DNA, the CDR3 is TGTGCCAGCAGTTACTGGGGGGACCAAGAGACCCAGTACTTC.

This clonotype occurred a few times. The rearrangement links TRBV10-3 to TRBJ1-2, with D possibly TRBD1 on 5 matching bases. Trimming left V 5 bases short and J 6 bases short, with 10 bases between. The CDR3 length is 12 residues. CDR1 ENHRY and CDR2 SYGVKD come from the germline V gene. The CDR3 nucleotides are TGTGCCATCAGTCTTCAGGGAAATGGCTACACCTTC. This gives the protein CAISLQGNGYTF.

This clonotype has at least ten counts. The rearrangement joins TRBV7-2 to TRBJ2-1, with D possibly being TRBD1 (7 bases). V gave up 4 bases and J gave up 6 bases, with 13 bases separating them. This CDR3 region has 14 residues. The germline V gene has CDR1 SGHTA and CDR2 FQGNSA. Written as DNA, the CDR3 is TGTGCCAGCAGCTGGAGGGACAGCATCAATGAGCAGTTCTTC. Translation: CASSWRDSINEQFF.

This clonotype turned up a few times. The chain is built from TRBV12-3 or TRBV12-4 and TRBJ2-1; a weak D match, TRBD2 (7 bases). The CDR3 contains 15 residues. V shed 3 bases and J shed 10 bases, with 19 bases lying between them. CDR3 bases: TGTGCCAGCAGTTTGAGGGCAAGGGGGGGGGGGGAGCAGTTCTTC. Its translation: CASSLRARGGGEQFF.

This clonotype came up many times. The genes are TRBV27 and TRBJ1-4; D perhaps matches TRBD1 (5 bases). This CDR3 is built from 13 residues. Looked up from germline, CDR1 is MNHEY and CDR2 is SMNVEV (reference sequence). Trimming cost V 5 bases and J 8 bases, with 12 bases left between them. The CDR3: CASSRGVNEKLFF. DNA for the CDR3: TGTGCCAGCAGTCGGGGGGTGAACGAAAAACTGTTTTTT.

This clonotype was picked up a small number of times. V usage is TRBV9 and J usage is TRBJ2-1, with 7 bases identical to TRBD2. The CDR3 is made up of 15 amino acids. Germline CDR1 SGDLS, CDR2 YYNGEE. Trimming at V came to 4 bases and at J to 4 bases, leaving 8 bases not matched to a gene. In DNA, the CDR3 is TGTGCCAGCAGCCTCCTAGCGGACCTATACAATGAGCAGTTCTTC. It translates to CASSLLADLYNEQFF.

This clonotype was seen more than once but under ten times. The chain employs TRBV20-1 and TRBJ2-7; TRBD2 aligns across 16 bases. V dropped 1 base and J dropped 3; count of bases not matched to a gene: 9. This CDR3 has 18 residues. CDR1 is DFQATT and CDR2 is SNEGSKA in the germline V gene (reference sequence). The CDR3 nucleotides are TGCAGTGCTAGAGTCATAGCCGGGACTAGCGGGAGGGGCTACGAGCAGTACTTC. Residues: CSARVIAGTSGRGYEQYF.

This rearrangement joins TRBV15 to TRBJ2-4, with a tentative D call TRBD2 (5 bases). V was trimmed by 0 bases and J by 0 bases, leaving 15 bases between them. The CDR3 extends over 18 amino acids. The germline V gene has CDR1 LNHNV and CDR2 YYDKDF (reference sequence). The CDR3 is CATSRDRLEDLAKNIQYF. CDR3 DNA sequence: TGTGCCACCAGCAGAGATCGGTTGGAGGACCTAGCCAAAAACATTCAGTACTTC.

This clonotype was observed a few times. The chain combines TRBV7-8 with TRBJ2-7; 9 nucleotides align to TRBD2. The CDR3 runs 16 residues. With 1 base clipped from V and 3 bases from J, the junction kept 7 bases outside the gene matches. Per the germline V gene, CDR1 is SGHVS and CDR2 is FQNEAQ. The CDR3 DNA reads TGTGCCAGCAGCTTAGAACTAGCGGGCGGGGACTACGAGCAGTACTTC. Translation: CASSLELAGGDYEQYF.

This clonotype was found a few times. The chain recombines TRBV20-1 with TRBJ2-7; 12 bases line up with TRBD2. The CDR3 sequence is 14 residues long. Per germline, CDR1 DFQATT and CDR2 SNEGSKA (reference sequence). With 4 bases clipped from V and 5 bases from J, the junction kept 6 bases outside the gene matches. As DNA, the CDR3 is TGCAGTGCTAATGTAGGGACTAGCGGGCACGAGCAGTACTTC. It is translated as CSANVGTSGHEQYF.

This chain links TRBV10-1 with TRBJ2-7; 10 bases line up with TRBD2. CDR1 is WNHNN, CDR2 SYGVQD, per germline (reference sequence). The CDR3 is made up of 17 amino acids. The trim removed 2 bases at V and 5 bases at J, leaving 12 bases unmatched. This CDR3 reads CASSEHGASGRLHEQYF. The CDR3, as DNA: TGCGCCAGCAGTGAGCATGGGGCTAGCGGGAGACTCCACGAGCAGTACTTC.

This chain joins TRBV5-6 and TRBJ1-2; 8 positions match TRBD1. The trim removed 1 base at V and 2 bases at J, leaving 7 bases unmatched. The CDR3 contains 16 residues. The germline CDR1 and CDR2 sequences are SGHDT and YYEEEE. The CDR3 protein is CASSLRLGQGNYGYTF. The CDR3 nucleotides read TGTGCCAGCAGCTTGCGTTTAGGACAGGGAAACTATGGCTACACCTTC.

The V gene is TRBV7-9, the J gene TRBJ2-4; 10 bases align to TRBD2. This CDR3 has 18 residues. J lost 2 bases, V lost 3 bases, and 10 bases had no gene match. The V gene's germline CDR1 is SEHNR and CDR2 FQNEAQ (reference sequence). The CDR3 DNA is TGTGCCAGCAGCTTTGGAGCGGGAGGGCCCGGGACCAAAAACATTCAGTACTTC. It is translated as CASSFGAGGPGTKNIQYF.

The table lists this clonotype with many counts. The chain links TRBV18 to TRBJ1-1, with D possibly TRBD1 on 6 matching bases. CDR3 length: 13 residues. V was clipped by 3 bases and J by 3 bases, with 8 bases between them. Germline CDR1 and CDR2: KGHSH and LQKENI. For the CDR3, the DNA is TGTGCCAGCTCACCTTCAGGGGACACTGAAGCTTTCTTT. This gives the protein CASSPSGDTEAFF.

V is TRBV20-1 and J is TRBJ1-1; no reliable D call. With 1 base removed from V and 4 bases from J, the gap between germline ends came to 7 bases. Germline V gene lookup returns CDR1 DFQATT and CDR2 SNEGSKA (reference sequence). CDR3 length: 12 amino acids. This CDR3 reads CSARVLSTEAFF. The CDR3 DNA reads TGCAGTGCTAGAGTGCTGTCCACTGAAGCTTTCTTT.

V usage is TRBV20-1 and J usage is TRBJ1-2, with a weak D call TRBD1 (5 bases). The germline gives CDR1 DFQATT, CDR2 SNEGSKA (reference sequence). With 0 bases removed from V and 1 base from J, the gap between germline ends came to 12 bases. The CDR3 contains 15 residues. CDR3 amino acids: CSAREDRRINYGYTF. The CDR3 nucleotides read TGCAGTGCTAGAGAAGACAGAAGGATTAACTATGGCTACACCTTC.

This clonotype was detected ten times or more. The chain joins TRBV28 to TRBJ1-2; 7 bases are shared with TRBD1. Germline trimming cut 6 bases from V and 8 bases from J; bases unmatched to any gene: 12. CDR1 is MDHEN, CDR2 SYDVKM, per germline. The CDR3 consists of 14 residues. The CDR3 region has the DNA TGTGCCAGCAGGATCCCCGACAGGGCCATCGGCTACACCTTC. It encodes CASRIPDRAIGYTF.